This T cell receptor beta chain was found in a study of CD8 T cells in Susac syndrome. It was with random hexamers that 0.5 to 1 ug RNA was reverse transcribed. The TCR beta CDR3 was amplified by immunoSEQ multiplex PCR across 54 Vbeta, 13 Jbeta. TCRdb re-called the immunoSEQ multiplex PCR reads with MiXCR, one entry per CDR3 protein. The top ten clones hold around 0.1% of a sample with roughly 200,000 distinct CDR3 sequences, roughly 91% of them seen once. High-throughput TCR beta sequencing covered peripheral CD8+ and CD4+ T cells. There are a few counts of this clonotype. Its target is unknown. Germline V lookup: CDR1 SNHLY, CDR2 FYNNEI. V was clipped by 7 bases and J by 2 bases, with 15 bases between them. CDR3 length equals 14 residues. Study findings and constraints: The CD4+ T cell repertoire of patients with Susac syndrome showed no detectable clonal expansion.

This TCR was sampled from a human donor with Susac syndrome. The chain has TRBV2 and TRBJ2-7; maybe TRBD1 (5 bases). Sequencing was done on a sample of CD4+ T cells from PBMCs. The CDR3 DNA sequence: TGTGCCAGCACCTTAGCCAGGGCTACCTACGAGCAGTACTTC. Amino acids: CASTLARATYEQYF.